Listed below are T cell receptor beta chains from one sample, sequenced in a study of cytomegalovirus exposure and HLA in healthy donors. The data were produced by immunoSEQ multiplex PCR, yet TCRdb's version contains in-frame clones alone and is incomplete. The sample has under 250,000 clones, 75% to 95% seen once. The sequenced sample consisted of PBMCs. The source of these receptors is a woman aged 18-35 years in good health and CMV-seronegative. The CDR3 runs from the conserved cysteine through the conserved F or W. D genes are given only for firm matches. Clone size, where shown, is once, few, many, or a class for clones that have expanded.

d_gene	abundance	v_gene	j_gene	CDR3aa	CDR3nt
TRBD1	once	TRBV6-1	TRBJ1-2	CASSWDRGRGNGYTF	TGTGCCAGCAGTTGGGACAGGGGGCGAGGGAATGGCTACACCTTC
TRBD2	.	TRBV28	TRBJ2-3	CASSFLAGTDTQYF	TGTGCCAGCAGTTTCCTAGCGGGAACAGATACGCAGTATTTT
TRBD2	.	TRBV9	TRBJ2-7	CASSVGGGSQPYEQYF	TGTGCCAGCAGCGTAGGGGGCGGGAGCCAACCCTACGAGCAGTACTTC
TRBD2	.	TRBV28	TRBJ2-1	CASRNILAGGRSVDDNEQFF	TGTGCCAGCAGGAATATACTAGCGGGAGGGCGCAGCGTAGACGACAATGAGCAGTTCTTC
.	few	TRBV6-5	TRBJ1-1	CASSYRGGNTEAFF	TGTGCCAGCAGTTACCGCGGGGGTAACACTGAAGCTTTCTTT
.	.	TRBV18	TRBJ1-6	CASSYPPGENSPLHF	TGTGCCAGCTCATACCCTCCGGGGGAGAATTCACCCCTCCACTTT
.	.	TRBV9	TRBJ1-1	CASSVGEGEGAFF	TGTGCCAGCAGCGTAGGGGAGGGGGAAGGAGCTTTCTTT
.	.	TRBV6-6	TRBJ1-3	CASSYGLKDTIYF	TGTGCCAGCAGTTACGGACTGAAAGATACCATATATTTT
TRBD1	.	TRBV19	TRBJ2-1	CASSFAGGTEQFF	TGTGCCAGTAGTTTTGCAGGGGGCACTGAGCAGTTCTTC
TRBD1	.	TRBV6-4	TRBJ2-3	CASSDGTGADTQYF	TGTGCCAGCAGTGACGGGACAGGGGCAGATACGCAGTATTTT
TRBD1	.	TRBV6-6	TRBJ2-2	CASTGTVSFGELFF	TGTGCCAGCACCGGGACAGTTTCGTTCGGGGAGCTGTTTTTT
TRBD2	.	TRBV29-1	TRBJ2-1	CSVPGLAAYNEQFF	TGCAGCGTGCCGGGACTAGCGGCCTACAATGAGCAGTTCTTC
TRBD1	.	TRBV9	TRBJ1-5	CASSIGTGNNQPQHF	TGTGCCAGCAGCATAGGGACAGGGAACAATCAGCCCCAGCATTTT
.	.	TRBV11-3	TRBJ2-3	CASSSYTDTQYF	TGTGCCAGCAGTTCCTACACAGATACGCAGTATTTT
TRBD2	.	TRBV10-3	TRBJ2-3	CATRLADTQYF	TGTGCCACGAGACTAGCGGATACGCAGTATTTT
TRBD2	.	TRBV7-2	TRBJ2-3	CASSRDAGGLTDTQYF	TGTGCCAGCAGCAGAGACGCGGGAGGACTCACAGATACGCAGTATTTT
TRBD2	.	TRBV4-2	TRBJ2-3	CASSQRPGLAGTDTQYF	TGTGCCAGCAGCCAGCGTCCAGGACTAGCGGGCACAGATACGCAGTATTTT
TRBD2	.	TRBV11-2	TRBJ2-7	CASRPLAGVTYEQYF	TGTGCCAGCAGACCCCTAGCGGGAGTCACCTACGAGCAGTACTTC
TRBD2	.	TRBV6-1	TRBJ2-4	CASSPAGAHIQYF	TGTGCCAGCTCTCCAGCGGGAGCACACATTCAGTACTTC
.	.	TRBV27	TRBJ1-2	CASSPARGVGGYTF	TGTGCCAGCAGTCCGGCCCGGGGGGTTGGAGGCTACACCTTC
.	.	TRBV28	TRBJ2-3	CASSYRGPSTDTQYF	TGTGCCAGCAGTTACCGAGGGCCAAGCACAGATACGCAGTATTTT
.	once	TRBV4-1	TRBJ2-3	CASSQSEDTQYF	TGCGCCAGCAGCCAATCGGAGGATACGCAGTATTTT
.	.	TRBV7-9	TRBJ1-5	CASSSSGDGNQPQHF	TGTGCCAGCAGCTCCTCAGGGGATGGCAATCAGCCCCAGCATTTT
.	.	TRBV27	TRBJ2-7	CASSFSQVSSYEQYF	TGTGCCAGCAGTTTTTCCCAGGTGAGCTCCTACGAGCAGTACTTC
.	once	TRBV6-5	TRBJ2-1	CATGNPLYNEQFF	TGTGCAACGGGTAATCCGTTGTACAATGAGCAGTTCTTC
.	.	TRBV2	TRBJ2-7	CASKTGPTYEQYF	TGTGCCAGCAAAACAGGGCCAACCTACGAGCAGTACTTC
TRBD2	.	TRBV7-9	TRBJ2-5	CASRLGSGSRETQYF	TGTGCCAGCAGATTAGGGAGCGGGAGCCGAGAGACCCAGTACTTC
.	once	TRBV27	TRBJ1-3	CASSPTYWGLLSGNTIYF	TGTGCCAGCAGTCCGACATACTGGGGGCTTCTCTCTGGAAACACCATATATTTT
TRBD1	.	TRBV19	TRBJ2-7	CASSVGQISYEQYF	TGTGCCAGTAGTGTGGGACAGATCTCCTACGAGCAGTACTTC
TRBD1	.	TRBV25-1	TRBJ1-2	CASSLDRDYGYTF	TGTGCCAGCAGTTTAGACAGGGACTATGGCTACACCTTC
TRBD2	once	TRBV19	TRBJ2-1	CASSIKLAGVHEQFF	TGTGCCAGTAGTATAAAACTAGCGGGAGTCCATGAGCAGTTCTTC
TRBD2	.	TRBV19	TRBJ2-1	CASSPGLGGGWNEQFF	TGTGCCAGTAGTCCTGGACTAGGAGGTGGGTGGAATGAGCAGTTCTTC
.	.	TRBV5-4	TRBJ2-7	CASSSSSSYEQYF	TGTGCCAGCAGCTCGTCCAGCTCCTACGAGCAGTACTTC
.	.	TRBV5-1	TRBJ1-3	CASSFSQGSGNTIYF	TGCGCCAGCAGCTTCTCACAGGGCTCTGGAAACACCATATATTTT
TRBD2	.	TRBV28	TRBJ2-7	CASSLLLAGGSVYEQYF	TGTGCCAGCAGTTTACTCCTAGCGGGAGGTTCTGTCTACGAGCAGTACTTC
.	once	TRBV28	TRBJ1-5	CASSFLRGGGQSLFGQPQHF	TGTGCCAGCAGTTTCCTAAGGGGCGGGGGGCAATCTCTTTTCGGTCAGCCCCAGCATTTT
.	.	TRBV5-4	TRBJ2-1	CASSLYGALVAGAVF	TGTGCCAGCAGCTTGTATGGGGCTTTGGTCGCAGGGGCGGTCTTC
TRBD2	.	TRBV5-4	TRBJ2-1	CASSLVQREDNEQFF	TGTGCCAGCAGCTTGGTGCAGCGGGAGGACAATGAGCAGTTCTTC
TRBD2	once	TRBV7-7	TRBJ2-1	CASSSNLAGVEEQFF	TGTGCCAGCAGCTCCAACCTAGCGGGAGTGGAAGAGCAGTTCTTC
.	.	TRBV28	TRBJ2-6	CASAPQGFGANVLTF	TGTGCCAGCGCGCCTCAGGGATTTGGGGCCAACGTCCTGACTTTC
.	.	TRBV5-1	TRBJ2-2	CASREVTQGNTGELFF	TGCGCCAGCAGAGAAGTTACACAGGGAAACACCGGGGAGCTGTTTTTT
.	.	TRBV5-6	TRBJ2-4	CASSLPGGSLAKNIQYF	TGTGCCAGCAGCCTACCCGGCGGCTCTCTAGCCAAAAACATTCAGTACTTC
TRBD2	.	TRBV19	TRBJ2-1	CASSIGTSGTSYNEQFF	TGTGCCAGTAGTATTGGGACTAGCGGGACCTCCTACAATGAGCAGTTCTTC
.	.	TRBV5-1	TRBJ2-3	CASTPDTASTDTQYF	TGCGCCAGCACCCCGGACACAGCTAGCACAGATACGCAGTATTTT
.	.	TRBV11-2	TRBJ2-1	CASSSRTAYNEQFF	TGTGCCAGCAGCTCCCGGACTGCTTACAATGAGCAGTTCTTC
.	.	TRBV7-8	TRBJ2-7	CASSLHVITALLSYEQYF	TGTGCCAGCAGCTTACATGTTATCACAGCCTTATTATCCTACGAGCAGTACTTC
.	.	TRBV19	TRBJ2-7	CASSIGATYEQYF	TGTGCCAGTAGTATAGGGGCCACCTACGAGCAGTACTTC
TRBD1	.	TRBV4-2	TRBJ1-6	CASSQGQGAGSPLHF	TGTGCCAGCAGCCAAGGACAGGGGGCAGGTTCACCCCTCCACTTT
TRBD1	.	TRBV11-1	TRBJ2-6	CASDRGPGANVLTF	TGTGCCAGCGACAGGGGGCCCGGGGCCAACGTCCTGACTTTC
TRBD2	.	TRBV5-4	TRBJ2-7	CASSPGGRASSYEQYF	TGTGCCAGCAGCCCGGGCGGGAGGGCTAGCTCCTACGAGCAGTACTTC
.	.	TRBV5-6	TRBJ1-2	CASSSGNPSYGYTF	TGTGCCAGCAGCTCGGGGAATCCTTCCTATGGCTACACCTTC
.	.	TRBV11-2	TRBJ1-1	CASSLGHLNTEAFF	TGTGCCAGCAGCTTAGGGCATCTGAACACTGAAGCTTTCTTT